The present T cell receptor beta chain was sequenced within a study of blood T cells in healthy people across ages. The germline V gene has CDR1 MNHNY and CDR2 SVGAGI (reference sequence). With V trimmed by 6 bases and J by 0 bases, 7 bases remained unmatched. This CDR3 comprises 16 residues. A J-beta primer mix and a sample-barcoded 5' primer were used in a second PCR of about 6 to 12 cycles. TCRdb reanalysed the 5' RACE reads using MiXCR and keeps one entry per CDR3 protein. The data contain 450,000 to 700,000 distinct CDR3 sequences, roughly 29% of them singletons. The sequence derives from a woman between 65 and 79 years old in good health. Sequences were obtained from blood. V and J are TRBV6-6 and TRBJ1-3; TRBD1 matches 8 bases. In DNA form, the CDR3 reads TGTGCCAGCAGAGAAAGGACAGGGATCTCTGGAAACACCATATATTTT. Translation gives CASRERTGISGNTIYF.